This T cell receptor beta chain appears in the sequencing data of a study of blood T cell repertoires in COVID-19. About the study: The study drew acute and convalescent COVID-19 samples from the United States, Italy and Spain.

Participants were aged roughly 18 to 90 years, lived in around 25 US areas, and enrolled virtually. Participant-given clinical history determined each cohort assignment. V was pared by 4 bases and J by 5 bases, with 6 bases of the junction left unmatched. The CDR3 is made up of 15 amino acids. Germline V gives CDR1 SGHRS, CDR2 YFSETQ. Original processing methods: Amplification of reference gene primers was used by the study to estimate nucleated cell counts. Here immunoSEQ multiplex PCR was the method, and the copy in TCRdb shows in-frame clones only, minus some. D and trimming were read from the DNA, whereas the V and J calls and clone size are those reported in that table. The data hold fewer than 250,000 clones, with 90% observed a single time.

The source is a man under 40 who had been exposed to COVID-19. The sequencing sample was made of PBMCs or T cells enriched from blood (not recorded which). This rearrangement joins TRBV5-1 to TRBJ2-1; 10 bases match TRBD1. CDR3 nucleotide sequence: TGCGCCAGCAGCCAGGGACAGGGGCGGCACAATGAGCAGTTCTTC. Its protein product is CASSQGQGRHNEQFF.